These 20 T cell receptor beta chains originate from one sample sequenced in a study of beta chain features in type 1 diabetes. Expressed TCRB transcripts were sequenced because the isolated RNA had all been reverse transcribed beforehand. Sequenced by immunoSEQ multiplex PCR; TCRdb stores in-frame clones only, minus some. This table holds about 230,000 clones, about 9.3% found once. Material for sequencing was naive CD4+ T cells from blood. All receptors come from a woman in her late teens or twenties in good health.

J is TRBJ2-5 and V is TRBV5-1; possible D gene TRBD2, 5 bases. CDR1 and CDR2 (germline): SGHRS, YFSETQ. The CDR3 is made up of 15 amino acids. V shed 4 bases and J shed 1 base, with 14 bases lying between them. The CDR3 DNA reads TGCGCCAGCAGCCTTTCTCGGGGTGGCCAAGAGACCCAGTACTTC. Translated, it gives CASSLSRGGQETQYF.

The J gene is TRBJ2-1, the V gene TRBV5-1, with 7 bases matching TRBD1. In germline, CDR1 is SGHRS, CDR2 YFSETQ. With V trimmed by 4 bases and J by 6 bases, 7 bases remained unmatched. This CDR3 has 14 amino acids. The CDR3 nucleotides are TGCGCCAGCAGCCCAGGGACAGCCAGCAATGAGCAGTTCTTC. Amino acids: CASSPGTASNEQFF.

This chain joins TRBV11-1 and TRBJ2-1, with a weak D call TRBD1 (6 bases). Trimming pared 3 bases from V and 2 bases from J, leaving 11 bases between. CDR3 length: 15 residues. Germline V gene lookup returns CDR1 SGHAT and CDR2 FQDESV (reference sequence). CDR3 coding DNA: TGTGCCAGCAGCTTCATCTCAGGGGCCTACAATGAGCAGTTCTTC. This codes for CASSFISGAYNEQFF.

The chain joins TRBV5-1 to TRBJ1-1; 7 bases are shared with TRBD1. The CDR3 is 17 amino acids. Germline values: CDR1 SGHRS, CDR2 YFSETQ. Germline trimming cut 2 bases from V and 1 base from J; bases unmatched to any gene: 11. The CDR3, as DNA: TGCGCCAGCAGCTTCATCCGACCCGGGACAGCGAACACTGAAGCTTTCTTT. Translating gives CASSFIRPGTANTEAFF.

Only a few counts were recorded for this clone. For the CDR3, the DNA is TGTGCCAGCAGCTTGGACAGGTTCCAAGAGACCCAGTACTTC. Translation gives CASSLDRFQETQYF. This rearrangement joins TRBV4-2 to TRBJ2-5; 7 positions match TRBD1. The CDR3 covers 14 residues. CDR1 is LGHNA and CDR2 is YNFKEQ in the germline V gene. V lost 5 bases to trimming and J lost 1 base; unmatched junction nucleotides: 4.

There are a few counts of this clone. This chain connects TRBV27 to TRBJ2-1; perhaps TRBD1 as D (5 bases). Trimming shortened V by 8 bases and J by 1 base, and 24 bases separated the two germline ends. The CDR3 consists of 18 residues. CDR1 and CDR2 (germline): MNHEY, SMNVEV (reference sequence). CDR3 sequence: CASGARKYGRTSYNEQFF. The CDR3 coding sequence is TGTGCCAGCGGGGCAAGGAAGTATGGGCGGACATCCTACAATGAGCAGTTCTTC.

V usage is TRBV30 and J usage is TRBJ1-5, with D possibly being TRBD1 (6 bases). The CDR3 runs 13 residues. V was trimmed by 5 bases and J by 7 bases, leaving 15 bases between them. Germline V gives CDR1 GTSNPN, CDR2 SVGIG (reference sequence). The CDR3 loop reads CAWSTGRGQPQHF. DNA of the CDR3: TGTGCCTGGTCTACAGGGAGGGGGCAGCCCCAGCATTTT.

Many counts were recorded for this clone. The chain employs TRBV7-9 and TRBJ1-1; 7 bases align to TRBD1. The germline V gene encodes CDR1 SEHNR and CDR2 FQNEAQ (reference sequence). Losses at the gene ends were 5 bases for V and 1 base for J; bases not matched to a gene: 4. The CDR3 is 14 residues long. CDR3 loop: CASSQGQRNTEAFF. The CDR3 DNA follows: TGTGCCAGCAGCCAGGGACAGCGGAACACTGAAGCTTTCTTT.

The chain couples TRBV5-1 to TRBJ2-2; the D gene is possibly TRBD2 (6 bases). The CDR3 spans 15 residues. CDR1 is SGHRS and CDR2 is YFSETQ in the germline V gene. Deletions cut 2 bases from V and 0 bases from J, with 8 bases between. The CDR3 sequence is CASSLQRANTGELFF. CDR3 in DNA: TGCGCCAGCAGCTTACAGCGGGCGAACACCGGGGAGCTGTTTTTT.

This clone was seen a handful of times. The CDR3 nucleotides read TGTGCCAGTAGTATAACGGGAATAGGCTATGGCTACACCTTC. Its translation is CASSITGIGYGYTF. The chain combines TRBV19 with TRBJ1-2; D not certain. The CDR3 is 14 residues long. Trimming cost V 2 bases and J 4 bases, with 11 bases left between them. CDR1 and CDR2 from the germline V gene are LNHDA and SQIVND (reference sequence). Supplemented by reference TRBV19 and TRBJ1-2, the full variable domain reads DGGITQSPKYLFRKEGQNVTLSCEQNLNHDAMYWYRQDPGQGLRLIYYSQIVNDFQKGDIAEGYSVSREKKESFPLTVTSAQKNPTAFYLCASSITGIGYGYTFGSGTRLTVV.

The V and J genes are TRBV6-1 and TRBJ2-7; possibly TRBD2 for D (5 bases). The germline CDR1 and CDR2 sequences are MNHNS and SASEGT. The CDR3 consists of 17 residues. With 3 bases removed from V and 1 base from J, the gap between germline ends came to 19 bases. The CDR3 DNA reads as TGTGCCAGCAGTGAGAGGGCTAGCCGAATTCTTTCCTACGAGCAGTACTTC. It is translated as CASSERASRILSYEQYF.

This clone appeared a few times. The rearrangement joins TRBV2 to TRBJ2-7; TRBD1 is a possible D gene (5 bases). Germline CDR1 is SNHLY and CDR2 is FYNNEI. Trimming removed 4 bases from V and 5 bases from J, with 18 bases in between. The CDR3 is 15 residues long. CDR3: CASSVFPRGPNEQYF. DNA for the CDR3: TGTGCCAGCAGTGTTTTTCCTAGGGGCCCTAACGAGCAGTACTTC. The complete variable domain, with remaining parts taken from reference TRBV2 and TRBJ2-7, reads EPEVTQTPSHQVTQMGQEVILRCVPISNHLYFYWYRQILGQKVEFLVSFYNNEISEKSEIFDDQFSVERPDGSNFTLKIRSTKLEDSAMYFCASSVFPRGPNEQYFGPGTRLTVT.

Many counts were recorded for this clone. This chain uses TRBV30 with TRBJ1-1; 7 bases align to TRBD1. V lost 3 bases to trimming and J lost 1 base; unmatched junction nucleotides: 2. Germline CDR1 is GTSNPN and CDR2 is SVGIG (reference sequence). The length of the CDR3 is 13 residues. CDR3 nucleotides: TGTGCCTGGAGGGACAGGCAGAACACTGAAGCTTTCTTT. As protein: CAWRDRQNTEAFF. Using reference TRBV30 and TRBJ1-1 for the parts outside the CDR3, the full variable domain is SQTIHQWPATLVQPVGSPLSLECTVEGTSNPNLYWYRQAAGRGLQLLFYSVGIGQISSEVPQNLSASRPQDRQFILSSKKLLLSDSGFYLCAWRDRQNTEAFFGQGTRLTVV.

The chain couples TRBV19 to TRBJ2-1; D is undetermined. The CDR3 is 12 residues long. V was clipped by 4 bases and J by 6 bases, with 7 bases between them. Germline V CDR1 and CDR2: LNHDA, SQIVND (reference sequence). The CDR3 nucleotides read TGTGCCAGTAGTAACCCGGGCAATGAGCAGTTCTTC. Its protein product is CASSNPGNEQFF.

This clone was seen a handful of times. The rearrangement uses TRBV19 and TRBJ1-2; perhaps TRBD1 as D (5 bases). The V end was cut by 3 bases, the J end by 4 bases, with 9 bases between. The CDR3 contains 13 residues. Germline CDR1 is LNHDA and CDR2 is SQIVND (reference sequence). The CDR3 protein is CASSIGGAYGYTF. The DNA of the CDR3 is TGTGCCAGTAGTATTGGAGGGGCCTATGGCTACACCTTC.

The J gene is TRBJ1-3, the V gene TRBV6-5; D is unclear. Trimming took 1 base from V and 0 from J, leaving 7 bases between them. The germline CDR1 and CDR2 sequences are MNHEY and SVGAGI. The CDR3 contains 15 residues. Here the CDR3 reads CASSYWAGSGNTIYF. CDR3 bases: TGTGCCAGCAGTTACTGGGCAGGCTCTGGAAACACCATATATTTT.

The chain joins TRBV29-1 to TRBJ2-3; 7 bases match TRBD1. Germline lookup yields CDR1 SQVTM and CDR2 ANQGSEA. The V gene end was trimmed by 2 bases and the J gene end by 1 base; junction bases not matched to a gene: 3. The CDR3 covers 14 residues. The CDR3 protein is CSVEIGQGTDTQYF. The CDR3 nucleotides read TGCAGCGTTGAAATTGGACAGGGCACAGATACGCAGTATTTT.

This clone was recorded a few times. Distinct nucleotide sequences in the sample also encode this CDR3. This chain links TRBV29-1 with TRBJ1-1; D may be TRBD1 (5 bases). The CDR3 totals 13 residues. Looked up from germline, CDR1 is SQVTM and CDR2 is ANQGSEA. V was trimmed by 2 bases and J by 1 base, leaving 8 bases between them. CDR3 sequence (DNA): TGCAGCGTTGAAAGGGGAGGGAACACTGAAGCTTTCTTT. It translates to CSVERGGNTEAFF.

This chain links TRBV30 with TRBJ2-1, with TRBD2 identical over 13 bases. J gave up 2 bases and V 4 bases, and 11 bases lay outside the gene matches. The length of the CDR3 is 18 residues. CDR1 and CDR2 (germline): GTSNPN, SVGIG (reference sequence). The CDR3 here is CAWKGLAGSHFAYNEQFF. The CDR3 region has the DNA TGTGCCTGGAAGGGACTAGCGGGGTCCCACTTCGCCTACAATGAGCAGTTCTTC.

This clone came up a few times. This chain links TRBV4-2 with TRBJ2-3; 8 bases map to TRBD1. With V trimmed by 0 bases and J by 0 bases, 5 bases remained unmatched. CDR1 and CDR2 from the germline V gene are LGHNA and YNFKEQ. This CDR3 has 17 amino acids. The CDR3 reads CASSQEGQATSTDTQYF. DNA for the CDR3: TGTGCCAGCAGCCAAGAGGGACAGGCCACTAGCACAGATACGCAGTATTTT.